This T cell receptor (beta chain) was retrieved from a study of CD8 T cells in Susac syndrome. Reverse transcription used about 0.5 to 1 ug RNA and random hexamers. Using its own MiXCR run on the immunoSEQ multiplex PCR reads, TCRdb lists one record per CDR3 protein. The profile shows about 76,000 distinct CDR3 sequences, about 94% of them singletons. The clonotype originates from a human donor with Susac syndrome. Sequenced sample: CD8+ T cells from PBMCs.

This CDR3 reads CASDDRDYGYTF. In DNA, the CDR3 is TGTGCCAGCGACGACAGGGACTATGGCTACACCTTC. The chain is built from TRBV19 and TRBJ1-2, with 7 bases fitting TRBD1. The CDR3 totals 12 residues. Germline V lookup: CDR1 LNHDA, CDR2 SQIVND (reference sequence). V shed 9 bases, J shed 3 bases, and the junction held 4 bases outside the gene matches.